Shown below are 9 T cell receptor beta chains from a single sample sequenced in a study of blood T cell repertoires in COVID-19. TCRdb's table, derived via immunoSEQ multiplex PCR, lists solely in-frame clones and lacks some. The table records about 75,000 clones, around 88% of them present only once. Specimen: peripheral blood. The receptors originated from a woman aged 70 to 79 with acute or convalescent COVID-19.

The V gene is TRBV9, the J gene TRBJ2-2; 10 nucleotides agree with TRBD2. With 0 bases clipped from V and 5 bases from J, the junction kept 4 bases outside the gene matches. Germline V CDR1 and CDR2: SGDLS, YYNGEE. The CDR3 length is 16 residues. The CDR3 DNA sequence: TGTGCCAGCAGCGTAGGTACTAGCGGGGCTACCGGGGAGCTGTTTTTT. This codes for CASSVGTSGATGELFF.

The chain links TRBV13 to TRBJ2-3, with TRBD2 matching 9 bases. J lost 1 base, V lost 5 bases, and 10 bases had no gene match. CDR1 and CDR2 (germline): PRHDT, FYEKMQ (reference sequence). This CDR3 comprises 17 residues. The CDR3 reads CASSAEGLAFRTDTQYF. DNA for the CDR3: TGTGCCAGCAGCGCCGAGGGACTAGCCTTTCGCACAGATACGCAGTATTTT.

This clone appeared a single time. The chain uses TRBV6-2 or TRBV6-3 and TRBJ1-2; 10 nucleotides agree with TRBD1. The CDR3 is 17 amino acids. Germline values: CDR1 MNHEY, CDR2 SVGEGT. The V segment lost 2 bases and the J segment 2 bases; nucleotides outside the gene matches: 8. The CDR3 DNA reads TGTGCCAGCAGTTACGATCCCAGGGACAGGGGAAACTATGGCTACACCTTC. The encoded protein is CASSYDPRDRGNYGYTF.

In its sample, this clone was seen a few times. V is TRBV7-2 and J is TRBJ2-5; D not resolved. With 5 bases removed from V and 2 bases from J, the gap between germline ends came to 18 bases. The germline V gene encodes CDR1 SGHTA and CDR2 FQGNSA. The CDR3 runs 16 residues. The CDR3 bases are TGTGCCAGCAGCACCCCAGCGAACGGGTTGCAAGAGACCCAGTACTTC. This sequence encodes CASSTPANGLQETQYF.

J is TRBJ2-1 and V is TRBV6-4, with D tentatively TRBD2 (5 bases). The V and J ends lost 4 bases and 3 bases respectively, with 10 bases between them. The germline V gene has CDR1 MRHNA and CDR2 SNTAGT. The CDR3 contains 14 residues. CDR3 nucleotides: TGTGCCAGCAGTGCGGTAAGCGGCTACAATGAGCAGTTCTTC. Amino acids: CASSAVSGYNEQFF.

The chain uses TRBV27 and TRBJ1-1; TRBD1 aligns across 7 bases. Germline assignment: CDR1 MNHEY and CDR2 SMNVEV (reference sequence). Trimming removed 7 bases from V and 1 base from J; junction bases left unmatched: 3. This CDR3 has 13 amino acids. The CDR3 DNA sequence: TGTGCCAGCAAATGGGACAGGAACACTGAAGCTTTCTTT. The encoded protein is CASKWDRNTEAFF.

The chain recombines TRBV5-1 with TRBJ1-6, with D perhaps matching TRBD1 (5 bases). V was cut by 0 bases and J by 10 bases, with 8 bases left in between. CDR3 length equals 13 residues. Germline-derived CDR1 and CDR2 are SGHRS and YFSETQ. CDR3 amino acids: CASSLGGDSPLHF. CDR3 nucleotides: TGCGCCAGCAGCTTGGGCGGGGACTCACCCCTCCACTTT.

The gene calls are TRBV6-2 or TRBV6-3 and TRBJ2-1, with 8 bases lining up with TRBD1. J was trimmed by 0 bases and V by 6 bases; bases with no gene match: 13. The V gene's germline CDR1 is MNHEY and CDR2 SVGEGT. The CDR3 length is 18 residues. CDR3 nucleotides: TGTGCCAGCAGCCGTCGACAGGGGAAAACCAGCTCCTACAATGAGCAGTTCTTC. The encoded protein is CASSRRQGKTSSYNEQFF.

In its sample, this clone was seen once. The chain couples TRBV7-2 to TRBJ1-1; D perhaps matches TRBD1 (5 bases). Trimming took 5 bases from V and 7 from J, leaving 17 bases between them. Germline values: CDR1 SGHTA, CDR2 FQGNSA. This CDR3 spans 14 amino acids. The CDR3 coding sequence is TGTGCCAGCAGCCCGGGACTCCGTACGGGTGAAGCTTTCTTT. Protein sequence: CASSPGLRTGEAFF.